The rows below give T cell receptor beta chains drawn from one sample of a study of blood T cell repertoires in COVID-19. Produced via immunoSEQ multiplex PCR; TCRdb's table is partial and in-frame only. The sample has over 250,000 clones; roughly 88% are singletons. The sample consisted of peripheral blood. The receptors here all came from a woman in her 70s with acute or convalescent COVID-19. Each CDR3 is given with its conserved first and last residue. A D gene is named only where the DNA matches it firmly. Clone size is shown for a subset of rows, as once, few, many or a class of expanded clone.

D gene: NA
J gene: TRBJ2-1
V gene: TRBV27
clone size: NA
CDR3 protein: CASSFLGPNEQFF
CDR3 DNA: TGTGCCAGCAGTTTTTTGGGGCCCAATGAGCAGTTCTTC

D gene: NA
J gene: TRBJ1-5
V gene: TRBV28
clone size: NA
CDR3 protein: CASNLGAPSPQHF
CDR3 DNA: TGTGCCAGCAACTTGGGGGCCCCGAGTCCCCAGCATTTT

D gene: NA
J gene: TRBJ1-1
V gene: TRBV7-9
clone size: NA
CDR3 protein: CASSSWRVGTEAFF
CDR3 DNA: TGTGCCAGCAGCTCCTGGAGGGTGGGCACTGAAGCTTTCTTT

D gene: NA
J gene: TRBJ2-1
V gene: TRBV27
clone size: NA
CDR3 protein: CASSPLSSYNEQFF
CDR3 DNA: TGTGCCAGCAGTCCCCTGAGCTCCTACAATGAGCAGTTCTTC

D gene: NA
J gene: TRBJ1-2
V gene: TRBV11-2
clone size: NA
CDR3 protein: CASSSGGLNYGYTF
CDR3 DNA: TGTGCCAGCAGCTCCGGAGGGCTTAACTATGGCTACACCTTC

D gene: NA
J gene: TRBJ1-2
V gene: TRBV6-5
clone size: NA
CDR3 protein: CATRGGAGNYGYTF
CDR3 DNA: TGTGCCACGCGGGGGGGGGCTGGGAACTATGGCTACACCTTC

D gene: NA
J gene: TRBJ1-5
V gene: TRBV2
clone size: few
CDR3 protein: CVTPRSAQHF
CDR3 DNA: TGTGTAACCCCTAGATCAGCCCAGCATTTT

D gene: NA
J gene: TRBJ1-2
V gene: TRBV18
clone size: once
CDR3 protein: CASTTGINYGYTF
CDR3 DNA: TGTGCCAGCACTACAGGAATAAACTATGGCTACACCTTC

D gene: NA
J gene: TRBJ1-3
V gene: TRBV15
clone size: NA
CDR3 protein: CATSMTGNTIYF
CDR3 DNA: TGTGCCACCAGCATGACAGGAAACACCATATATTTT

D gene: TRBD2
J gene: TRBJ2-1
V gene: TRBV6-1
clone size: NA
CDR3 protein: CASSSGGGAGTEQFF
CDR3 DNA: TGTGCCAGCAGTTCTGGCGGGGGGGCCGGGACTGAGCAGTTCTTC

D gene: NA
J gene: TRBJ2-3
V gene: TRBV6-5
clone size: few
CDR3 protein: CASSPRRGGDTQYF
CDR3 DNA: TGTGCCAGCAGCCCCAGGCGAGGAGGGGATACGCAGTATTTT

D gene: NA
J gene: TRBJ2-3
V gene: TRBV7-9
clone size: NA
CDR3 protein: CASSLASGADTQYF
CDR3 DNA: TGTGCCAGCAGTTTAGCCTCTGGAGCGGATACGCAGTATTTT

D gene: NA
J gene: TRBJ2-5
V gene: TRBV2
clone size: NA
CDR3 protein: CASRGLSETQYF
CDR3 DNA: TGTGCCAGCAGGGGACTGTCGGAGACCCAGTACTTC

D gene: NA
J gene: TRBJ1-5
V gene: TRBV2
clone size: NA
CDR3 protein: CASSVGRSNQPQHF
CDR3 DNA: TGTGCCAGCAGTGTGGGGAGAAGCAATCAGCCCCAGCATTTT

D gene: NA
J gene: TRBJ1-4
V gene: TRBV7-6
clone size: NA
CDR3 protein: CASSIQLNEKLFF
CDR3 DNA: TGTGCCAGCAGCATACAGCTAAATGAAAAACTGTTTTTT

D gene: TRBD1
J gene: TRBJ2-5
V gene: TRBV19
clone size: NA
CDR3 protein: CASSMGTAGTQYF
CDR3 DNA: TGTGCCAGTAGTATGGGGACAGCTGGGACCCAGTACTTC

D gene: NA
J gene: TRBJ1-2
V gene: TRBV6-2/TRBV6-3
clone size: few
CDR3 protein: CASSSHRQVYGYTF
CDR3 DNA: TGTGCCAGCAGTTCTCATCGACAGGTCTATGGCTACACCTTC

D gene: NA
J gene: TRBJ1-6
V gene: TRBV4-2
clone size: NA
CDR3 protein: CASSQEASNSPLHF
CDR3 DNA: TGTGCCAGCAGCCAAGAGGCCTCTAATTCACCCCTCCACTTT

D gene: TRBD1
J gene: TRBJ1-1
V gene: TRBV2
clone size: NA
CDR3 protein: CASSDEIRQGAEAFF
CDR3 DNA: TGTGCCAGCAGTGACGAGATAAGACAGGGGGCTGAAGCTTTCTTT

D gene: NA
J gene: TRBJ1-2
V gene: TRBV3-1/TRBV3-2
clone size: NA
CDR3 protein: CASSQYSNYGYTF
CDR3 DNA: TGTGCCAGCAGCCAATATTCCAACTATGGCTACACCTTC

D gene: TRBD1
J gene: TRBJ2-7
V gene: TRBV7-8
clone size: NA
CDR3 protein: CASSTTGVGIEQYF
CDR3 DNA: TGTGCCAGCAGCACAACAGGGGTCGGCATCGAGCAGTACTTC

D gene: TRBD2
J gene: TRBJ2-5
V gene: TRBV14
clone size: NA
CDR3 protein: CASSQVTASGGVSKGTQYF
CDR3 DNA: TGTGCCAGCAGCCAAGTGACAGCTAGCGGGGGAGTATCGAAGGGGACCCAGTACTTC

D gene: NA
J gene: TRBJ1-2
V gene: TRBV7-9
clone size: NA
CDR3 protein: CASSFPPRENGYTF
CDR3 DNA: TGTGCCAGCAGCTTCCCACCCAGGGAAAATGGCTACACCTTC

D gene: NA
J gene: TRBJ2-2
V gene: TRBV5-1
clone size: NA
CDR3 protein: CASSFRQANTGELFF
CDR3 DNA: TGCGCCAGCAGCTTCCGACAGGCGAACACCGGGGAGCTGTTTTTT

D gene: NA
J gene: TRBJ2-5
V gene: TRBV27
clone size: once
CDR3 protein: CASSFRGQETQYF
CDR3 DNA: TGTGCCAGCAGTTTCAGGGGCCAAGAGACCCAGTACTTC

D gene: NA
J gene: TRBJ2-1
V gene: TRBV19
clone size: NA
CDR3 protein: CARPGKGIMGVNEQFF
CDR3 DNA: TGTGCCAGACCGGGTAAAGGGATAATGGGAGTCAATGAGCAGTTCTTC

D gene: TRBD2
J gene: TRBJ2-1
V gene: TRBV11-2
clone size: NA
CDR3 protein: CASAGGPSYNEQFF
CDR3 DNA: TGTGCCAGCGCGGGGGGTCCCTCCTACAATGAGCAGTTCTTC

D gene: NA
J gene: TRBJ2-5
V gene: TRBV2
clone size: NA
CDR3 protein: CASSALGLQETQYF
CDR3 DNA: TGTGCCAGCAGTGCCCTGGGACTTCAAGAGACCCAGTACTTC

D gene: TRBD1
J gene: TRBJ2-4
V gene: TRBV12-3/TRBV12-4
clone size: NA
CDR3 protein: CASSRGQGKYF
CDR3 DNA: TGTGCCAGCAGCCGCGGACAGGGGAAGTACTTC

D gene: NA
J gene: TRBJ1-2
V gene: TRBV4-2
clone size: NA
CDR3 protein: CASSQVPGLQINYGYTF
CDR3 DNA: TGTGCCAGCAGCCAAGTCCCGGGGTTGCAGATTAACTATGGCTACACCTTC

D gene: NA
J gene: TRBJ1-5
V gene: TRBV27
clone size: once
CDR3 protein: CASSLGESQPQHF
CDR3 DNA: TGTGCCAGCAGTTTGGGCGAAAGTCAGCCCCAGCATTTT

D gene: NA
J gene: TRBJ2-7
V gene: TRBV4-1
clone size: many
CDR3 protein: CASSQTLSVSYEQYF
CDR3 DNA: TGCGCCAGCAGCCAAACCCTTAGCGTCTCCTACGAGCAGTACTTC

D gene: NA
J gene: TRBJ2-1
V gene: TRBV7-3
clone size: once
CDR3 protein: CASSPSLGEQFF
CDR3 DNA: TGTGCCAGCAGCCCGTCTCTCGGTGAGCAGTTCTTC

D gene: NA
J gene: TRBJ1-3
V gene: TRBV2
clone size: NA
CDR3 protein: CASRLLQDTIYF
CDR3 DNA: TGTGCCAGCAGATTATTACAGGACACCATATATTTT

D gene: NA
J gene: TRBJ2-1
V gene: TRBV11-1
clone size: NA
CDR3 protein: CASSLSTYNEQFF
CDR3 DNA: TGTGCCAGCAGCTTATCTACGTACAATGAGCAGTTCTTC